This is a list of T cell receptor beta chains from one sample in a study of cytomegalovirus exposure and HLA in healthy donors. Data came from immunoSEQ multiplex PCR; TCRdb stores just in-frame clones and leaves some out. The table lists roughly 100,000 clones, over 60% of them singletons, with more than 8% in the top ten. Source material: PBMCs. The receptors shown here come from a man aged 35-49 years in good health and CMV-seropositive. Both conserved end residues are part of each CDR3. D genes are given only for firm matches. A clone size is listed for some rows: how often the clone was seen (once, few, many), or a class if it is expanded.

NA	NA	TRBV5-6	TRBJ2-4	CASSLGQKNIQYF	TGTGCCAGCAGCTTGGGGCAGAAAAACATTCAGTACTTC
TRBD1	NA	TRBV5-1	TRBJ2-7	CASSLEGQVAKYEQYF	TGCGCCAGCAGCTTGGAAGGACAGGTGGCTAAATACGAGCAGTACTTC
TRBD1	NA	TRBV6-5	TRBJ2-2	CASSPTGATGELFF	TGTGCCAGCAGTCCCACAGGGGCGACCGGGGAGCTGTTTTTT
TRBD2	NA	TRBV7-9	TRBJ2-2	CASSLERELAGGQTGELFF	TGTGCCAGCAGCTTAGAAAGGGAACTAGCGGGGGGGCAGACCGGGGAGCTGTTTTTT
TRBD1	NA	TRBV19	TRBJ1-6	CASSISAGGIDSPLHF	TGTGCCAGTAGTATATCGGCAGGGGGTATAGATTCACCCCTCCACTTT
NA	NA	TRBV9	TRBJ2-2	CASSPQGTGELFF	TGTGCCAGCAGTCCCCAGGGGACCGGGGAGCTGTTTTTT
TRBD1	NA	TRBV5-5	TRBJ2-1	CASSSTGGEVF	TGTGCCAGCAGCTCCACAGGGGGCGAGGTCTTC
NA	NA	TRBV30	TRBJ2-2	CAWSTGPNTGELFF	TGTGCCTGGAGTACAGGGCCGAACACCGGGGAGCTGTTTTTT
TRBD1	NA	TRBV19	TRBJ1-1	CASSHRGQNTEAFF	TGTGCCAGTAGTCACAGGGGGCAGAACACTGAAGCTTTCTTT
NA	NA	TRBV2	TRBJ1-2	CASSAGRDYGYTF	TGTGCCAGCAGTGCCGGGAGGGACTATGGCTACACCTTC
NA	NA	TRBV6-6	TRBJ2-4	CASSQPGGPKNIQYF	TGTGCCAGCTCTCAACCCGGGGGGCCCAAAAACATTCAGTACTTC
NA	NA	TRBV5-4	TRBJ2-5	CASSPVTGTQYF	TGTGCCAGCAGCCCCGTCACCGGGACCCAGTACTTC
NA	NA	TRBV21-1	TRBJ1-5	CASSKPKKPRGQNQPQHF	TGTGCCAGCAGCAAACCCAAAAAACCCAGGGGGCAAAATCAGCCCCAGCATTTT
TRBD1	NA	TRBV23-1	TRBJ2-5	CASIFSTGGGQETQYF	TGCGCCAGCATTTTTTCGACAGGGGGCGGCCAAGAGACCCAGTACTTC
NA	NA	TRBV9	TRBJ1-5	CASSVAIPTSGDSNQPQHF	TGTGCCAGCAGCGTAGCTATACCCACGTCAGGGGATAGCAATCAGCCCCAGCATTTT
NA	few	TRBV7-3	TRBJ2-6	CASSPNPVGVGANVLTF	TGTGCCAGCAGCCCCAACCCCGTAGGGGTAGGGGCCAACGTCCTGACTTTC
NA	NA	TRBV7-3	TRBJ2-5	CASSPDPRARGQETQYF	TGTGCCAGCAGCCCAGACCCCAGGGCAAGGGGCCAAGAGACCCAGTACTTC
TRBD2	NA	TRBV7-2	TRBJ2-7	CASSLDPAGGYEQYF	TGTGCCAGCAGCTTAGACCCAGCGGGAGGTTACGAGCAGTACTTC
NA	NA	TRBV7-2	TRBJ1-1	CASSLPRADEAFF	TGTGCCAGCAGCTTACCCAGGGCTGATGAAGCTTTCTTT
NA	NA	TRBV10-3	TRBJ2-3	CAISESRADTQYF	TGTGCCATCAGTGAGTCGAGGGCAGATACGCAGTATTTT
TRBD1	NA	TRBV28	TRBJ2-7	CASSFDRVWQYF	TGTGCCAGCAGCTTCGACAGGGTGTGGCAGTACTTC
NA	NA	TRBV2	TRBJ2-1	CASSTGSSYNEQFF	TGTGCCAGCAGTACCGGGAGCTCCTACAATGAGCAGTTCTTC
NA	NA	TRBV7-9	TRBJ1-3	CASSSQGPDSGNTIYF	TGTGCCAGCAGCAGTCAGGGGCCAGACTCTGGAAACACCATATATTTT
TRBD2	once	TRBV9	TRBJ2-4	CASSVAGGAKNIQYF	TGTGCCAGCAGCGTAGCGGGGGGGGCTAAAAACATTCAGTACTTC
NA	NA	TRBV30	TRBJ1-3	CAWGGTVGNTIYF	TGTGCCTGGGGGGGGACGGTAGGAAACACCATATATTTT
TRBD1	NA	TRBV15	TRBJ2-1	CATSTRQGANNEQFF	TGTGCCACCAGCACGAGACAGGGGGCAAACAATGAGCAGTTCTTC
TRBD1	once	TRBV13	TRBJ2-7	CASSSTGQGIPYEQYF	TGTGCCAGCAGCTCGACGGGACAGGGCATTCCCTACGAGCAGTACTTC
NA	NA	TRBV5-8	TRBJ2-4	CASSFTGGSSQYF	TGTGCCAGCAGCTTTACCGGGGGAAGCAGTCAGTACTTC
TRBD1	NA	TRBV9	TRBJ1-5	CASSADRERGNQPQHF	TGTGCCAGCAGCGCCGACAGGGAGAGGGGCAATCAGCCCCAGCATTTT
NA	NA	TRBV30	TRBJ1-5	CAWNVRGRGPQHF	TGTGCCTGGAATGTCAGAGGGCGGGGGCCCCAGCATTTT
NA	few	TRBV11-3	TRBJ2-7	CASSSGAVAYEQYF	TGTGCCAGCAGCTCAGGGGCGGTGGCCTACGAGCAGTACTTC
TRBD1	NA	TRBV2	TRBJ2-7	CASSDVTGGPEQYF	TGTGCCAGCAGTGACGTGACAGGGGGCCCCGAGCAGTACTTC
NA	NA	TRBV7-2	TRBJ2-1	CASSLRYGEQFF	TGTGCCAGCAGCCTTCGTTACGGTGAGCAGTTCTTC
NA	NA	TRBV6-6	TRBJ2-2	CASSQEGAGTGELFF	TGTGCCAGCAGCCAGGAGGGGGCCGGCACCGGGGAGCTGTTTTTT
NA	NA	TRBV7-2	TRBJ2-7	CASSPQYGYEQYF	TGTGCCAGCAGCCCCCAATACGGCTACGAGCAGTACTTC
TRBD1	NA	TRBV28	TRBJ1-2	CASSRQGASGSYGYTF	TGTGCCAGCAGTCGACAGGGGGCGAGCGGATCATATGGCTACACCTTC
NA	few	TRBV19	TRBJ1-5	CASSPTGGNQPQHF	TGTGCCAGTAGTCCGACAGGCGGCAATCAGCCCCAGCATTTT
NA	NA	TRBV5-1	TRBJ1-1	CASSLQGKGTEAFF	TGCGCCAGCAGCCTACAGGGAAAGGGGACTGAAGCTTTCTTT
TRBD1	NA	TRBV4-1	TRBJ1-2	CASSQDTETGTIYGYTF	TGCGCCAGCAGCCAAGATACGGAGACAGGGACCATCTATGGCTACACCTTC
NA	NA	TRBV4-1	TRBJ2-6	CASSQDSGAGANGLTF	TGCGCCAGCAGCCAAGATTCAGGGGCTGGGGCCAACGGCCTGACTTTC
TRBD1	NA	TRBV11-2	TRBJ2-5	CASSLGQVYQETQYF	TGTGCCAGCAGCCTGGGACAGGTGTACCAAGAGACCCAGTACTTC
TRBD1	NA	TRBV7-2	TRBJ1-1	CASSGQGGNTEAFF	TGTGCCAGCAGCGGACAGGGCGGGAACACTGAAGCTTTCTTT
TRBD2	NA	TRBV7-2	TRBJ2-3	CASSLTSGGFTDTQYF	TGTGCCAGCAGCTTAACTAGCGGGGGGTTTACAGATACGCAGTATTTT
TRBD1	NA	TRBV7-2	TRBJ2-7	CASSLRQGANEQYF	TGTGCCAGCAGCCTGAGACAGGGGGCAAACGAGCAGTACTTC
TRBD2	few	TRBV4-3	TRBJ2-5	CASSQGLFYQETQYF	TGCGCCAGCAGCCAGGGACTATTCTACCAAGAGACCCAGTACTTC
TRBD1	once	TRBV19	TRBJ1-4	CASSPQGQVFWTNEKLFF	TGTGCCAGTAGTCCCCAGGGACAGGTATTTTGGACTAATGAAAAACTGTTTTTT